This T cell receptor (beta chain) was documented in a study of cytomegalovirus exposure and HLA in healthy donors. Overall study findings and caveats: Another analysis was done later, and it associated approximately 18,000 TCR beta sequences with HLA alleles at 0.05 false discovery rate.

The PCR made use of 60 Vbeta and 13 Jbeta primers. Clones were sequenced by immunoSEQ multiplex PCR, and TCRdb holds only the in-frame ones, with some missing. The sample yields tens of thousands of clones, around 82% seen once. This clone came up a few times. Antigen: not known. Losses at the gene ends were 4 bases for V and 2 bases for J; bases not matched to a gene: 5. The CDR3 consists of 16 residues. CDR1 SGHNT and CDR2 YYREEE come from the germline V gene (reference sequence). The gene calls are TRBV5-4 and TRBJ2-7; TRBD2 agrees at 14 bases. Sequences were obtained from PBMCs. This sequence was found in a young woman in good health and CMV-seropositive. In DNA form, the CDR3 reads TGTGCCAGCAGCCAGGGACTAGCGGGAGTCGCCTACGAGCAGTACTTC. This gives the protein CASSQGLAGVAYEQYF.